Shown below are 26 T cell receptor beta chains from a single sample sequenced in a study of blood T cell repertoires in COVID-19. Method: immunoSEQ multiplex PCR; TCRdb's copy keeps in-frame clones and lacks some. The table shows about 9,200 clones, with less than 90% occurring only once. Sequencing used peripheral blood. Receptor source: a man between 60 and 75 years old with acute or convalescent COVID-19.

The V call is TRBV9, the J call TRBJ2-1; the match to TRBD1 covers 10 bases. Germline V gives CDR1 SGDLS, CDR2 YYNGEE. J gave up 8 bases and V 3 bases, and 8 bases lay outside the gene matches. The CDR3 is 15 residues long. The CDR3 protein is CASSAGTGVLDEQFF. The CDR3 coding sequence is TGTGCCAGCAGCGCCGGGACAGGGGTCCTGGATGAGCAGTTCTTC.

This chain joins TRBV7-9 and TRBJ2-3, with TRBD2 matching 11 bases. This CDR3 region has 15 residues. Germline CDR1 SEHNR, CDR2 FQNEAQ (reference sequence). V was pared by 3 bases and J by 5 bases, with 4 bases of the junction left unmatched. Written as DNA, the CDR3 is TGTGCCAGCAGCTTCTTACTAGCGGGAGTAGATACGCAGTATTTT. Protein product: CASSFLLAGVDTQYF.

The V call is TRBV5-1, the J call TRBJ1-2; no clear D. The CDR3 extends over 15 amino acids. Germline-derived CDR1 and CDR2 are SGHRS and YFSETQ. The germline V and J ends were trimmed by 4 bases and 2 bases, with 15 bases remaining between them. The CDR3 here is CASSRGGEGNYGYTF. The CDR3 nucleotides are TGCGCCAGCAGCCGCGGTGGGGAGGGCAACTATGGCTACACCTTC. Full variable domain (outside the CDR3, taken from reference TRBV5-1 and TRBJ1-2): KAGVTQTPRYLIKTRGQQVTLSCSPISGHRSVSWYQQTPGQGLQFLFEYFSETQRNKGNFPGRFSGRQFSNSRSEMNVSTLELGDSALYLCASSRGGEGNYGYTFGSGTRLTVV.

In regard to this clone: One junction end does not reproduce the germline sequence, and a read error may be involved. V gene TRBV11-2 combines with J gene TRBJ2-7; D possibly corresponds to TRBD2 (5 bases). The length of the CDR3 is 13 residues. From germline, CDR1 is SGHAT and CDR2 FQNNGV. CDR3 coding DNA: TGTTCCAGCGCGGAGGAGCTTTCCTACGAGCAGTACTTC. Its protein product is CSSAEELSYEQYF. The variable domain in full, with the rest retrieved from reference TRBV11-2 and TRBJ2-7, is EAGVAQSPRYKIIEKRQSVAFWCNPISGHATLYWYQQILGQGPKLLIQFQNNGVVDDSQLPKDRFSAERLKGVDSTLKIQPAKLEDSAVYLCSSAEELSYEQYFGPGTRLTVT.

In DNA, the CDR3 is TGTGCCAGCTCACCGCGGACTAGCGGGGGGACCCCAACAGATACGCAGTATTTT. Translated, it gives CASSPRTSGGTPTDTQYF. The rearrangement joins TRBV18 to TRBJ2-3; 14 bases match TRBD2. J was trimmed by 3 bases and V by 3 bases; bases with no gene match: 8. The CDR3 has 18 residues. Germline CDR1 and CDR2: KGHSH and LQKENI.

V gene TRBV7-6 combines with J gene TRBJ2-1, with 8 bases lining up with TRBD2. The CDR3 covers 12 residues. The J segment lost 8 bases and the V segment lost 5 bases, leaving 2 bases of the junction unmatched. Looked up from germline, CDR1 is SGHVS and CDR2 is FNYEAQ. The CDR3 coding sequence is TGTGCCAGCAGCCCCGGGGGGGATGAGCAGTTCTTC. It translates to CASSPGGDEQFF.

In this sample, this clone turned up once. The genes are TRBV5-1 and TRBJ2-2, with D possibly matching TRBD1 (5 bases). Trimming left V 1 base short and J 3 bases short, with 10 bases between. The CDR3 length is 15 residues. Germline V gene data show CDR1 as SGHRS and CDR2 as YFSETQ. In nucleotides, the CDR3 is TGCGCCAGCAGCTTGCAAGAAGGGGACACCGGGGAGCTGTTTTTT. It specifies CASSLQEGDTGELFF.

V gene TRBV10-2 combines with J gene TRBJ2-5; D might be TRBD1 (5 bases). This CDR3 has 14 amino acids. The germline V and J ends were trimmed by 0 bases and 5 bases, with 10 bases remaining between them. Germline V gene sequence: CDR1 WSHSY, CDR2 SAAADI. CDR3 in amino acids: CASSESGEVETQYF. Written as DNA, the CDR3 is TGCGCCAGCAGTGAGTCAGGGGAAGTTGAGACCCAGTACTTC.

The genes are TRBV19 and TRBJ2-3; TRBD1 agrees at 8 bases. J lost 6 bases, V lost 0 bases, and 5 bases had no gene match. CDR3 length: 15 amino acids. Germline V lookup: CDR1 LNHDA, CDR2 SQIVND (reference sequence). The CDR3 protein is CASSIDPGGEDTQYF. CDR3 DNA: TGTGCCAGTAGTATAGATCCAGGGGGCGAGGATACGCAGTATTTT.

This clone came up once. This sequence joins TRBV4-1 and TRBJ2-7, with TRBD2 as a possible D gene (5 bases). The germline gives CDR1 MGHRA, CDR2 YSYEKL. V lost 8 bases to trimming and J lost 6 bases, with 8 bases between them. This CDR3 is 10 amino acids long. The CDR3 nucleotides read TGCGCCAGCCGGACTGGCGAGCAGTACGTC. Amino acid sequence: CASRTGEQYV.

The chain employs TRBV5-1 and TRBJ2-1; D is unresolved. CDR1 is SGHRS and CDR2 is YFSETQ in the germline V gene. This CDR3 comprises 14 residues. V dropped 4 bases and J dropped 6 bases, with 14 bases sitting between them. CDR3 sequence: CASSGGGGLNEQFF. CDR3 in DNA: TGCGCCAGCAGCGGCGGCGGCGGTCTCAATGAGCAGTTCTTC.

This chain links TRBV9 with TRBJ1-6; D is ambiguous. V lost 0 bases and J lost 7, with 14 bases in between. The CDR3 sequence is 16 residues long. Germline V gene sequence: CDR1 SGDLS, CDR2 YYNGEE. CDR3 in amino acids: CASSVGPSLTNSPLHF. The CDR3 nucleotides read TGTGCCAGCAGCGTAGGCCCCAGTTTGACAAATTCACCCCTCCACTTT.

The genes are TRBV6-2 or TRBV6-3 and TRBJ2-4; 11 bases line up with TRBD2. The V gene end was trimmed by 2 bases and the J gene end by 0 bases; junction bases not matched to a gene: 15. CDR3 length: 21 residues. Per germline, CDR1 MNHEY and CDR2 SVGEGT. The chain's CDR3 is CASSYPPGLADILLAKNIQYF. In nucleotides, the CDR3 is TGTGCCAGCAGTTACCCCCCGGGACTAGCGGACATTCTCTTAGCCAAAAACATTCAGTACTTC.

This chain uses TRBV19 with TRBJ1-2; D call uncertain. V was pared by 6 bases and J by 5 bases, with 13 bases between. Germline CDR1 and CDR2: LNHDA and SQIVND (reference sequence). The CDR3 consists of 13 residues. CDR3 sequence (DNA): TGTGCCAGTAGCCCCCCCGGTATGTATGGCTACACCTTC. As protein: CASSPPGMYGYTF.

The count of this clone is one. The V call is TRBV4-1, the J call TRBJ2-4; TRBD2 is a possible D gene (5 bases). V was trimmed by 8 bases and J by 0 bases, leaving 17 bases between them. CDR3 length: 16 amino acids. Germline V CDR1 and CDR2: MGHRA, YSYEKL. Here the CDR3 reads CASQASMAGAKNIQYF. The CDR3 DNA is TGCGCCAGCCAAGCGTCGATGGCGGGAGCCAAAAACATTCAGTACTTC.

The rearrangement links TRBV7-2 to TRBJ1-2; TRBD1 aligns across 7 bases. The CDR3 is 18 residues long. J gave up 4 bases and V 5 bases, and 19 bases lay outside the gene matches. CDR1 is SGHTA, CDR2 FQGNSA, per germline. The CDR3 loop reads CASSVQGGGLLQLYGYTF. CDR3 DNA sequence: TGTGCCAGCAGCGTCCAAGGGGGCGGACTCCTGCAACTCTATGGCTACACCTTC.

This clone was recorded only once. The V and J genes are TRBV6-1 and TRBJ2-7; D not certain. Germline CDR1 and CDR2: MNHNS and SASEGT. Trimming removed 2 bases from V and 2 bases from J, with 7 bases in between. This CDR3 comprises 13 residues. The CDR3 nucleotides read TGTGCCAGCAGTGAAACAGCCGCCTACGAGCAGTACGTC. Translating gives CASSETAAYEQYV.

The gene calls are TRBV11-2 and TRBJ2-1; TRBD2 aligns across 7 bases. The germline V gene encodes CDR1 SGHAT and CDR2 FQNNGV. The CDR3 extends over 13 amino acids. The V gene end was trimmed by 5 bases and the J gene end by 5 bases; junction bases not matched to a gene: 3. The CDR3 DNA reads TGTGCCAGCAGCCCTCTAGCGGACAATGAGCAGTTCTTC. It codes for CASSPLADNEQFF.

This sequence joins TRBV5-1 and TRBJ2-6; D may be TRBD1 (5 bases). The CDR3 spans 15 residues. Germline values: CDR1 SGHRS, CDR2 YFSETQ. V shed 4 bases and J shed 0 bases, with 8 bases lying between them. CDR3 residues: CASSPTVSGANVLTF. CDR3 bases: TGCGCCAGCAGCCCGACAGTCTCTGGGGCCAACGTCCTGACTTTC.

The rearrangement links TRBV29-1 to TRBJ2-3; weak D call: TRBD1 (6 bases). From germline, CDR1 is SQVTM and CDR2 ANQGSEA. The CDR3 sequence is 14 residues long. Trimming removed 7 bases from V and 3 bases from J, with 17 bases in between. CDR3 protein: CSADRTVGTDTQYF. The CDR3 bases are TGCAGCGCCGATAGGACAGTGGGGACAGATACGCAGTATTTT.

The rearrangement links TRBV13 to TRBJ2-5; weak D call: TRBD2 (5 bases). Germline lookup yields CDR1 PRHDT and CDR2 FYEKMQ (reference sequence). The CDR3 totals 12 residues. V was clipped by 4 bases and J by 2 bases, with 5 bases between them. This chain's CDR3 is CASSSGQETQYF. As DNA, the CDR3 is TGTGCCAGCAGCTCGGGACAAGAGACCCAGTACTTC.

V usage is TRBV4-2 and J usage is TRBJ2-3, with 13 bases aligning to TRBD2. This CDR3 spans 18 amino acids. The V and J ends lost 0 bases and 6 bases, in that order; junction bases with no gene match: 9. Per the germline V gene, CDR1 is LGHNA and CDR2 is YNFKEQ. The CDR3 DNA follows: TGTGCCAGCAGCCAAGATGGGGAGACTAGCGGGGGGTGGGATACGCAGTATTTT. Residues: CASSQDGETSGGWDTQYF.

The rearrangement uses TRBV28 and TRBJ2-2; 7 bases are shared with TRBD1. CDR1 is MDHEN and CDR2 is SYDVKM in the germline V gene. J was trimmed by 2 bases and V by 5 bases; bases with no gene match: 8. The CDR3 totals 16 residues. In nucleotides, the CDR3 is TGTGCCAGCAGTCCGACGACAGGGCACAACACCGGGGAGCTGTTTTTT. Amino acid sequence: CASSPTTGHNTGELFF.

The genes are TRBV12-3 or TRBV12-4 and TRBJ1-4; D is unclear. This CDR3 comprises 12 residues. The V gene lost 1 base and the J gene lost 16 bases, with 13 bases spanning the gap. For the CDR3, the DNA is TGTGCCAGCAGTTTAGGGCGAGACAACGGGTTTTTT. Translation: CASSLGRDNGFF.

V usage is TRBV4-1 and J usage is TRBJ2-3; D gene ambiguous. Germline V lookup: CDR1 MGHRA, CDR2 YSYEKL. V lost 0 bases to trimming and J lost 2 bases, with 9 bases between them. The CDR3 spans 15 residues. As DNA, the CDR3 is TGCGCCAGCAGCCAAGACTCTACCCACACAGATACGCAGTATTTT. This encodes CASSQDSTHTDTQYF.

The genes are TRBV7-6 and TRBJ2-7, with 11 bases that match TRBD2. Germline V gene lookup returns CDR1 SGHVS and CDR2 FNYEAQ. V shed 0 bases, J shed 1 base, and the junction held 17 bases outside the gene matches. The CDR3 sequence is 21 residues long. CDR3 coding DNA: TGTGCCAGCAGCTTAGCAACCCCCCGAGTGGGGGGGACTAGCGGTTCCTACGAGCAGTACTTC. Amino acids: CASSLATPRVGGTSGSYEQYF.